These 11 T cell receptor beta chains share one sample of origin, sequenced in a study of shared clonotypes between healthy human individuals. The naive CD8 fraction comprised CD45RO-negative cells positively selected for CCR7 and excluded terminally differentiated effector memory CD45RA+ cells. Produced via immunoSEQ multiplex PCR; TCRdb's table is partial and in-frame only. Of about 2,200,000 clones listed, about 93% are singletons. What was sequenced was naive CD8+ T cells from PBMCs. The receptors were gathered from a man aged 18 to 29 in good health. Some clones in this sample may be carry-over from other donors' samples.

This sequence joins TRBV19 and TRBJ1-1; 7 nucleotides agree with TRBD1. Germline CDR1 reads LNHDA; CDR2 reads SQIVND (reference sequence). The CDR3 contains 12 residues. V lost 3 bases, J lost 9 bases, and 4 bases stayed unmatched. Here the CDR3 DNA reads TGTGCCAGTAGTATCAAGGGGGCGAAAGCTTTCTTT. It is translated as CASSIKGAKAFF.

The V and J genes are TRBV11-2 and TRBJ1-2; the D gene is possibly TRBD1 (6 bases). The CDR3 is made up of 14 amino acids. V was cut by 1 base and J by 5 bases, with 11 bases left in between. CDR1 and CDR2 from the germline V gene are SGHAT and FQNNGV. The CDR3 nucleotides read TGTGCCAGCAGCTTAGGGGGGCAGGCGTATGGCTACACCTTC. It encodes CASSLGGQAYGYTF. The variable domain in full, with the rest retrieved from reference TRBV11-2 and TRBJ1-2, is EAGVAQSPRYKIIEKRQSVAFWCNPISGHATLYWYQQILGQGPKLLIQFQNNGVVDDSQLPKDRFSAERLKGVDSTLKIQPAKLEDSAVYLCASSLGGQAYGYTFGSGTRLTVV.

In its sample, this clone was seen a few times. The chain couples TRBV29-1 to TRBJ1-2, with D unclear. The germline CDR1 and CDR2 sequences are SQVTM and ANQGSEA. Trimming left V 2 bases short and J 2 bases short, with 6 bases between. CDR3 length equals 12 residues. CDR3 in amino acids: CSVETANYGYTF. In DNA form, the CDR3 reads TGCAGCGTTGAAACAGCGAACTATGGCTACACCTTC.

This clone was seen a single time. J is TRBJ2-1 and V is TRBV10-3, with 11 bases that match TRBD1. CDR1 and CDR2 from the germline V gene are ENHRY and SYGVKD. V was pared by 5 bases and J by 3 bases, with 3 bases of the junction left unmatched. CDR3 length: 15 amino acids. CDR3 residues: CAISSGTGGYNEQFF. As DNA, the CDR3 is TGTGCCATCAGTTCCGGGACAGGGGGCTACAATGAGCAGTTCTTC.

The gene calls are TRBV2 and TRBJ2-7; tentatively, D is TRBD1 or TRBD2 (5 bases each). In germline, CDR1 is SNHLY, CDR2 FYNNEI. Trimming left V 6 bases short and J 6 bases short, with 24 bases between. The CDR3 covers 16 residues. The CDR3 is CASRIESGTGTVEQYF. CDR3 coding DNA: TGTGCCAGCAGAATAGAGTCCGGGACCGGTACGGTCGAGCAGTACTTC.

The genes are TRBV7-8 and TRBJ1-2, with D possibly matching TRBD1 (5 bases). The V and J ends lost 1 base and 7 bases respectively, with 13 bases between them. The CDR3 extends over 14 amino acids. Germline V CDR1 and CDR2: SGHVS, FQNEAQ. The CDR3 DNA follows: TGTGCCAGCAGCTTAGGGGGCGAAGATCCTGGCTACACCTTC. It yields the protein CASSLGGEDPGYTF.

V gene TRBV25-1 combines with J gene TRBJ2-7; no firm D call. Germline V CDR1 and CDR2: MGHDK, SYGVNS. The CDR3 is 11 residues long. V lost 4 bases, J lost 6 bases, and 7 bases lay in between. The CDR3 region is CASSGDIEQYF. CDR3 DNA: TGTGCCAGCAGTGGTGACATCGAGCAGTACTTC.

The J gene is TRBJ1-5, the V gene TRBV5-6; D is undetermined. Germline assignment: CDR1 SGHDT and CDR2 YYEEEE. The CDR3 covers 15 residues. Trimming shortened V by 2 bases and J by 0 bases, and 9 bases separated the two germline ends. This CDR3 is CASSLRPYSNQPQHF. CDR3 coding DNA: TGTGCCAGCAGCTTAAGGCCCTATAGCAATCAGCCCCAGCATTTT. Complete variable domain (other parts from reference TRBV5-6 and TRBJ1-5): DAGVTQSPTHLIKTRGQQVTLRCSPKSGHDTVSWYQQALGQGPQFIFQYYEEEERQRGNFPDRFSGHQFPNYSSELNVNALLLGDSALYLCASSLRPYSNQPQHFGDGTRLSIL.

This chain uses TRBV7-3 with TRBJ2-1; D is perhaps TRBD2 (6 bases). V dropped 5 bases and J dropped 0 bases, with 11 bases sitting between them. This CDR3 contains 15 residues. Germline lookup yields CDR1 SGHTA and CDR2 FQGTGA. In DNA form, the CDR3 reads TGTGCCAGCAGCGACGGGACTTCCTCCTACAATGAGCAGTTCTTC. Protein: CASSDGTSSYNEQFF.

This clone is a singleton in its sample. The CDR3 loop reads CASSQDPGVLNTEAFF. The CDR3 DNA sequence: TGTGCCAGCAGCCAAGATCCGGGGGTTCTGAACACTGAAGCTTTCTTT. This chain connects TRBV14 to TRBJ1-1; possible D gene TRBD1, 5 bases. Germline-derived CDR1 and CDR2 are SGHDN and FVKESK. V was clipped by 0 bases and J by 0 bases, with 11 bases between them. The CDR3 is 16 amino acids. The whole variable domain, remainder taken from reference TRBV14 and TRBJ1-1, is EAGVTQFPSHSVIEKGQTVTLRCDPISGHDNLYWYRRVMGKEIKFLLHFVKESKQDESGMPNNRFLAERTGGTYSTLKVQPAELEDSGVYFCASSQDPGVLNTEAFFGQGTRLTVV.

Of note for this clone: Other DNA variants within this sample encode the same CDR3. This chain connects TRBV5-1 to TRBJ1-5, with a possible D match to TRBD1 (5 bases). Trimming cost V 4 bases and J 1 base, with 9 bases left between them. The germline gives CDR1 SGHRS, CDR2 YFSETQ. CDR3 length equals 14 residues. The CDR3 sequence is CASSLGGSNQPQHF. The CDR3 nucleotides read TGCGCCAGCAGCCTCGGGGGGAGCAATCAGCCCCAGCATTTT.